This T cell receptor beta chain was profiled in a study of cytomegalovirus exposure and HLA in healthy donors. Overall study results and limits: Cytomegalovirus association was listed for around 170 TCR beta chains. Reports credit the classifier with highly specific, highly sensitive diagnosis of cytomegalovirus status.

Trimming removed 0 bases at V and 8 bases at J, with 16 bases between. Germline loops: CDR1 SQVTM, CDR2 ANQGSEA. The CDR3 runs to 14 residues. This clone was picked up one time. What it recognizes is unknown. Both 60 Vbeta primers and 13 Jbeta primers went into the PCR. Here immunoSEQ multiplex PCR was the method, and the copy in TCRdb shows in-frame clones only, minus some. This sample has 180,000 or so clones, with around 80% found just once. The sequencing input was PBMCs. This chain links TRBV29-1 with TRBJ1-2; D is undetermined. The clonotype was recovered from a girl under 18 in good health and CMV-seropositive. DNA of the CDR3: TGCAGCGTTGAAGAGGACTCCGGGGTTGACGGCTACACCTTC. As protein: CSVEEDSGVDGYTF.